Sequencing of this T cell receptor beta chain was carried out in a study of a mutant IDH1 vaccine in newly diagnosed glioma. About the study: A roughly 62% male, approximately 40% female split and a mean age of around 37 years characterized treated patients.

Time point denoted: week 23, last vaccination. The content of each vaccine dose was 300 ug of mutant IDH1 20-mer peptide, and topical imiquimod accompanied it. Of note for this clone: Its antigen is not known.

Only in-frame clones appear in the TCRdb table, and some are missing; sequencing was by immunoSEQ multiplex PCR. The top ten clones hold roughly 18% of a sample with around 28,000 clones, approximately 80% of them seen once. Findings and caveats of the study: Seemingly, top peripheral T cell clonotype changes bore no relation to pseudoprogression.

This specimen consisted of PBMCs, obtained from a glioma patient whose treatment included an IDH1 peptide vaccine. The origin of this receptor is a woman aged 25 to 39 with glioma.

This chain's CDR3 is CASSLGDFQGEQYF. DNA of the CDR3: TGCGCCAGCAGCCTGGGGGACTTTCAAGGGGAGCAGTACTTC. This rearrangement joins TRBV5-1 to TRBJ2-7; maybe TRBD2 (6 bases). Per the germline V gene, CDR1 is SGHRS and CDR2 is YFSETQ. Trimming stripped 4 bases from V and 7 bases from J, with 18 bases between. The CDR3 sequence is 14 residues long. Looking up the rest from reference TRBV5-1 and TRBJ2-7 gives the full variable domain: KAGVTQTPRYLIKTRGQQVTLSCSPISGHRSVSWYQQTPGQGLQFLFEYFSETQRNKGNFPGRFSGRQFSNSRSEMNVSTLELGDSALYLCASSLGDFQGEQYFGPGTRLTVT.